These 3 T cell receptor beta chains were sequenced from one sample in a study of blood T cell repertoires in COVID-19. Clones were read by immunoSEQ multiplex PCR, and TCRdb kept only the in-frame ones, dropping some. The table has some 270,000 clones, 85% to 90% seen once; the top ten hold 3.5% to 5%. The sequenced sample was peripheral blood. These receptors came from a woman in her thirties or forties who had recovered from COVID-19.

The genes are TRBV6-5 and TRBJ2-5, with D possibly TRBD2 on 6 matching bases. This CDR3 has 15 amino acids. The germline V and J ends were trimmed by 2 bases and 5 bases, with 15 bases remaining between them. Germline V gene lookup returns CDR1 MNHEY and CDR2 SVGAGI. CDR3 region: CASSYPGRGDETQYF. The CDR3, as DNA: TGTGCCAGCAGTTACCCGGGCCGCGGGGATGAGACCCAGTACTTC.

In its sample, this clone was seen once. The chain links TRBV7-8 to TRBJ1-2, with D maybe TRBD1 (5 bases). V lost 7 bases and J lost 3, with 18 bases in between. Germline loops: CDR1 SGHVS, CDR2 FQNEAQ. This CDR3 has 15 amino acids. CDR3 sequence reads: CASKPRFRGDYGYTF. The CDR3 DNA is TGTGCCAGCAAGCCCCGGTTCCGGGGGGACTATGGCTACACCTTC.

The CDR3 DNA reads as TGTGCCAGCAGCTTTGGACAGGACGGTGAAGCTTTCTTT. Translation gives CASSFGQDGEAFF. The rearrangement links TRBV5-5 to TRBJ1-1, with TRBD1 matching over 7 bases. Germline loops: CDR1 SGHKS, CDR2 YYEKEE (reference sequence). CDR3 size: 13 residues. After removal of 2 bases from V and 7 bases from J, the junction contained 5 bases not matched to a gene.